These T cell receptor beta chains were read from a single sample in a study of post-analysis software for immune sequencing data. TCRdb reprocessed the PCR reads with MiXCR, giving one entry per CDR3 protein. This sample has 650,000 to 850,000 distinct CDR3 sequences, with approximately 53% found just once. The sequenced sample consisted of blood. The receptors were sampled from a girl under 18 with multiple sclerosis. The CDR3 runs from the conserved cysteine through the conserved F or W. The D gene is left open where the match is weak. For some rows the clone size is stated as once, few or many, or as a class when expanded; others skip it.

CDR3 | DNA | J | V | D | size
CASSMTETRYF | TGTGCCAGCAGTATGACAGAGACTAGGTACTTC | TRBJ2-7 | TRBV2 | . | .
CASSFAYRSYEQYF | TGTGCCAGCAGTTTCGCGTACCGAAGCTACGAGCAGTACTTC | TRBJ2-7 | TRBV12-3/TRBV12-4 | . | .
CASSLSFAGARRQETQYF | TGTGCCAGCAGTTTAAGTTTTGCGGGGGCGAGGCGGCAAGAGACCCAGTACTTC | TRBJ2-5 | TRBV27 | . | .
CAGSESSGSSYEQYF | TGTGCCGGCAGCGAAAGTAGCGGGAGCTCGTACGAGCAGTACTTC | TRBJ2-7 | TRBV6-1 | TRBD2 | once
CSARHSAGWGMKETQYF | TGCAGTGCTAGACACTCGGCGGGCTGGGGTATGAAAGAGACCCAGTACTTC | TRBJ2-5 | TRBV20-1 | . | few
CASSFGQGAIYEQYF | TGTGCCAGCAGTTTTGGCCAGGGGGCCATTTACGAGCAGTACTTC | TRBJ2-7 | TRBV27 | TRBD1 | once
CASSSTQGSGEQYF | TGTGCCAGCAGCTCAACACAGGGTTCCGGCGAGCAGTACTTC | TRBJ2-7 | TRBV7-6 | . | .
CASSVDPNQPQHF | TGTGCCAGCAGCGTGGACCCTAATCAGCCCCAGCATTTT | TRBJ1-5 | TRBV7-9 | . | .
CASSFNSRAGVEQFF | TGTGCCAGCAGCTTCAATTCCAGGGCGGGAGTGGAGCAGTTCTTC | TRBJ2-1 | TRBV7-6 | TRBD2 | .
CASSLEPSGGALETQYF | TGCGCCAGCAGCTTGGAGCCTAGCGGGGGGGCCTTGGAGACCCAGTACTTC | TRBJ2-5 | TRBV5-1 | TRBD2 | .
CASSLVEGEQYF | TGTGCCAGCAGCTTAGTTGAGGGAGAGCAGTACTTC | TRBJ2-5 | TRBV7-9 | . | .